A selection of T cell receptor beta chains follows, all from one sample in a study of blood T cells in healthy people across ages. TCRdb re-called the 5' RACE reads with MiXCR, one entry per CDR3 protein. The data show around 1,500,000 distinct CDR3 sequences, roughly 30% seen once. Sequencing was done on a sample of blood. These receptors all stem from a woman aged 30 to 39 in good health. Both conserved end residues are part of each CDR3. A D gene is named only where the DNA matches it firmly. Size values are once, few and many counts, or a class for expanded clones, and some rows have none.

clone_size j_call d_call v_call cdr3_nt cdr3_aa
- TRBJ2-2 - TRBV5-5 TGTGCCAGCAGCCCCTGGCCGGGTTACGAGGACCGGGAGCTGTTTTTT CASSPWPGYEDRELFF
- TRBJ2-4 - TRBV5-6 TGTGCCAGCAGCTTAGGGACCCCCGTAGCCAAAAACATTCAGTACTTC CASSLGTPVAKNIQYF
- TRBJ1-1 - TRBV5-1 TGCGCCAGCAGCTTGAGCGGGAGCCGGAACACTGAAGCTTTCTTT CASSLSGSRNTEAFF
- TRBJ2-3 - TRBV10-2 TGCGCCGCCAGCATAGCCGATACGCAGTATTTT CAASIADTQYF
many TRBJ1-2 - TRBV3-1 TGTGCCAGCAGCCCCGGGACAACCTATGGCTACACCTTC CASSPGTTYGYTF
few TRBJ2-7 - TRBV10-3 TGTGCCATCACGGGTACGGGCGAGCAGTACTTC CAITGTGEQYF
- TRBJ1-4 TRBD1 TRBV7-2 TGTGCCAGCAGCCGGACAGGGTGGGGTGAAAAACTGTTTTTT CASSRTGWGEKLFF
- TRBJ2-1 - TRBV2 TGTGCCAGCAGTGTAAACAGGGACAATGAGCAGTTCTTC CASSVNRDNEQFF
- TRBJ1-1 - TRBV20-1 TGCAGTGCTAGAGATCAGCTTTCCGCGAACACTGAAGCTTTCTTT CSARDQLSANTEAFF
few TRBJ2-1 - TRBV20-1 TGCAGTCCCCGGGGGGCCCCCGCAGACCCTTCCTACAATGAGCAGTTCTTC CSPRGAPADPSYNEQFF
- TRBJ1-5 TRBD1 TRBV27 TGTGCCAGCAGGGAGACAGGGGAGCAGCCCCAGCATTTT CASRETGEQPQHF
few TRBJ2-5 - TRBV5-6 TGTGCCAGCAGCTCGTGGACAACGAGGCAAGAGACCCAGTACTTC CASSSWTTRQETQYF
many TRBJ2-3 TRBD2 TRBV7-2 TGTGCCAGCAGCTTAATGGCGGGAGCTAGCACAGATACGCAGTATTTT CASSLMAGASTDTQYF
few TRBJ2-2 - TRBV29-1 TGCAGCGTTGTAGTGGGGAGGAGCACCGGGGAGCTGTTTTTT CSVVVGRSTGELFF
- TRBJ2-2 - TRBV5-1 TGCGCCAGCGAACCCGGGGCCTTCACCGGGGAGCTGTTTTTT CASEPGAFTGELFF
- TRBJ1-1 TRBD1 TRBV3-1 TGTGCCAGTAGCCAGCGACAGGGTGTAAACACTGAAGCTTTCTTT CASSQRQGVNTEAFF
- TRBJ2-4 - TRBV20-1 TGCAGTGCTGATTCCACAGGGAGAGTTTACAATGAGCAGTACTTC CSADSTGRVYNEQYF
- TRBJ2-7 - TRBV5-4 TGTGCCAGCAGCTTCGGGAGTCAAAACGAGCAGTACTTC CASSFGSQNEQYF
many TRBJ2-5 - TRBV5-1 TGCGCCAGCAGCCCCGGGGGCAGGGAAGAGACCCAGTACTTC CASSPGGREETQYF
- TRBJ1-6 - TRBV28 TGTGCCAGCTACGGGGGGGATAATTCACCCCTCCACTTT CASYGGDNSPLHF
few TRBJ2-1 - TRBV5-4 TGTGCCAGCAGTCCGGCTGGCGGGGGCCTTTACAATGAGCAGTTCTTC CASSPAGGGLYNEQFF
- TRBJ2-5 - TRBV4-1 TGCGCCAGCAGTCCGGTCCCGGCTCCCCGAGGGGAGACCCAGTACTTC CASSPVPAPRGETQYF
many TRBJ2-7 - TRBV7-6 TGTGCCAGCAGCCTGTCACAGGCAAACGAGCAGTACTTC CASSLSQANEQYF
- TRBJ2-3 - TRBV29-1 TGCAGCGTATACAGGGCGAGGGGCACAGATACGCAGTATTTT CSVYRARGTDTQYF
- TRBJ2-1 - TRBV20-1 TGCAGTGAAGCTAAGTCGGACAATGAGCAGTTCTTC CSEAKSDNEQFF
few TRBJ1-1 - TRBV29-1 TGCAGCGTTGACAGGGGTGGGGTAGTAGCTTTCTTT CSVDRGGVVAFF
many TRBJ2-7 - TRBV29-1 TGCAGCGTTTGGTCGGGAACATCCTACGAGCAGTACTTC CSVWSGTSYEQYF
- TRBJ2-7 - TRBV4-2 TGTGCCAGCAGCCAAGACGGACTCTTAGAGCAGTACTTC CASSQDGLLEQYF
few TRBJ1-1 - TRBV29-1 TGCAGCGTTGCAAGGGTAGACACTGAAGCTTTCTTT CSVARVDTEAFF
- TRBJ2-1 - TRBV7-9 TGTGCCAGCAGCCTAATGGGGTCGGGGGTTTACAATGAGCAGTTCTTC CASSLMGSGVYNEQFF
- TRBJ2-1 - TRBV20-1 TGCAGTGCTAGAGCGGGTACCTACAATGAGCGGTTCTTC CSARAGTYNERFF
- TRBJ2-6 - TRBV12-3/TRBV12-4 TGTGCCATCAGGCGACAGTTGCCAAGCTCTGGGGCCAACGTCCTGACTTTC CAIRRQLPSSGANVLTF
- TRBJ1-1 - TRBV29-1 TGCAGCGTCGCAACAGGGAGGCGGCCTGAAGCTTTCTTT CSVATGRRPEAFF
- TRBJ1-1 TRBD1 TRBV28 TGTGCCAGCAGCCCCCCAAGACAGGGGGGCACTGAAGCTTTCTTT CASSPPRQGGTEAFF
many TRBJ2-6 - TRBV5-5 TGTGCCAGCAGCTTCCGGCTCTCTGGGGCCAACGTCCTGACTTTC CASSFRLSGANVLTF
few TRBJ1-2 - TRBV20-1 TGCAGTGCTAGAGAGGCCGATAACTATGGCTACACCTTC CSAREADNYGYTF
- TRBJ2-5 TRBD2 TRBV7-9 TGTGCCAGCAGCGCGGCTAGCGGGGGTGCCGGGGAGACCCAGTACTTC CASSAASGGAGETQYF
few TRBJ2-4 - TRBV6-5 TGTGCCAGCAGCCCCACAGGGAACGGCGGAAACATTCAGTACTTC CASSPTGNGGNIQYF
- TRBJ1-3 TRBD1 TRBV2 TGTGCCAGCCGACAGGGGAGGAGTGGTCGAAACACCATATATTTT CASRQGRSGRNTIYF
- TRBJ2-3 - TRBV5-1 TGCGCCAGCAGATTACAGGGTTTGTGGACAGATACGCAGTATTTT CASRLQGLWTDTQYF
many TRBJ2-7 TRBD2 TRBV10-3 TGTGCCATCAGTGAGTCGACTAGCCAGGAGCAGTACTTC CAISESTSQEQYF